This paragraph reports one T cell receptor beta chain. V shed 2 bases and J shed 6 bases, with 10 bases lying between them. Germline-derived CDR1 and CDR2 are LNHNV and YYDKDF (reference sequence). This CDR3 region has 14 residues. Naive CD8 cells were CD45RO-negative, positively selected for CCR7, excluding terminally differentiated effector memory CD45RA+ cells. Healthy adults negative for HIV, lacking recent acute infections or vaccinations, served as donors. This sample stems from a study of shared clonotypes between healthy human individuals. Study-wide context: Per donor, CD8 memory used one plate, CD8 naive used two, CD4 memory used three and CD4 naive used three.

At a deep level, the assay was run. Authors' analysis steps: Filtering of immunoSEQ junctional sequences could not match full-length read filtering. The assay was immunoSEQ multiplex PCR, and TCRdb's table has in-frame clones only and misses some. V and J calls and clone size are given by that table; D and trimming were obtained from the DNA. The sample holds hundreds of thousands of clones, about 97% seen once. Sequenced material: naive CD8+ T cells sorted from blood. The chain is built from TRBV15 and TRBJ2-2; D possibly corresponds to TRBD2 (6 bases). The clonotype comes from a man younger than 45 in good health. The CDR3 spells CATSRRDFAGELFF. CDR3 coding DNA: TGTGCCACCAGCAGACGGGACTTTGCCGGGGAGCTGTTTTTT.